This TCR beta chain was found in a study of metastatic and nonmetastatic thyroid tumors. For the study at large: The comparison covered peripheral blood and tumor or nodule tissue in malignant and benign thyroid patients. Study-level points and caveats: Significantly greater TCR beta diversity was reportedly found in malignant thyroid tumors than in benign nodules (in blood and tumor).

Thyroid surgery had not been preceded by any treatment in any patient. By share, this clone ranks as medium-sized. Its antigen is currently unknown. In the authors' workflow: To classify distant metastasis in papillary thyroid cancer, a model was built from CDR3 differences across clinicopathological groups. From the PCR reads, TCRdb re-called clones with MiXCR. TCRdb, rather than the study authors, made the V and J calls. This table has 10,000 to 13,000 clones, 25% to 35% appearing once. The germline CDR1 and CDR2 sequences are LNHDA and SQIVND (reference sequence). CDR3 length: 16 amino acids. J gave up 1 base and V 5 bases, and 4 bases lay outside the gene matches.

The source material was tumor tissue. The rearrangement uses TRBV19 and TRBJ2-1, with 11 bases fitting TRBD1. This TCR came from a male donor with papillary thyroid cancer or a benign thyroid nodule (not recorded which). Some clones in this sample may be carry-over from other donors' samples. CDR3 sequence (DNA): TGTGCCAGTAGTCTTGGGACAGGGGGATCCTACAATGAGCAGTTCTTC. This encodes CASSLGTGGSYNEQFF.